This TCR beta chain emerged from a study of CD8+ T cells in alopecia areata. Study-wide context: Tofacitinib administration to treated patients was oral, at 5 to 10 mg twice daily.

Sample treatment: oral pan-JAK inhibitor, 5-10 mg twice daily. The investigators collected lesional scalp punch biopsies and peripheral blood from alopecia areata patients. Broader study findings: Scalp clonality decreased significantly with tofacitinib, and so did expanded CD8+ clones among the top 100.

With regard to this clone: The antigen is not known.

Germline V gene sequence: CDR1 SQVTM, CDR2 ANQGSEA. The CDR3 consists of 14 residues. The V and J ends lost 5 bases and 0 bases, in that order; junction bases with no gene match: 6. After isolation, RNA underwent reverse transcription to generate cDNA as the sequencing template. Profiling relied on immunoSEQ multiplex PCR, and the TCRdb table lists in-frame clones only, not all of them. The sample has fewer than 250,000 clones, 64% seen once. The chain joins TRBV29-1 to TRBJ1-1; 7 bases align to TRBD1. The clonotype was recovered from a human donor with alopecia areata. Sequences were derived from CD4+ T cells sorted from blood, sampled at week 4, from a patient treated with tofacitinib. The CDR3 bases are TGCAGCGTTACCCACAGGGGTATGAACACTGAAGCTTTCTTT. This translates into CSVTHRGMNTEAFF. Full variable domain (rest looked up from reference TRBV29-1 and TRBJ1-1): SAVISQKPSRDICQRGTSLTIQCQVDSQVTMMFWYRQQPGQSLTLIATANQGSEATYESGFVIDKFPISRPNLTFSTLTVSNMSPEDSSIYLCSVTHRGMNTEAFFGQGTRLTVV.